This paragraph reports one T cell receptor beta chain. The target of this receptor is not known. Base qualities are not at hand, and no much larger clone is one base apart. CDR1 and CDR2, per the germline V gene, are MDHEN and SYDVKM. From the cysteine up to the phenylalanine, the CDR3 has a length of 14 residues. Of all the DNA, just the CDR3 is kept, 42 bases in frame from base 1. V trim: 5 bases; J trim: 5 bases; unmatched bases: 4. TCRbeta CDR3 regions were amplified from genomic DNA using the immunoSEQ Assay, a bias-controlled multiplex PCR. As for the authors' bioinformatics: Within the assay, amplification of reference gene primers was used to estimate how many nucleated cells each sample contained. To quantify the absolute abundance of each unique TCRbeta CDR3 rearrangement, sequence reads were collapsed and filtered. For each sample, productive Simpson clonality was calculated as the square root of Simpson's diversity index across productive rearrangements. The table was pulled from immuneACCESS by TCRdb, which kept in-frame rearrangements only. Such tables lose some clones; where checked, under half of the loss comes from unresolved V genes, and the rest has no known cause. That table furnishes V, J and clone size, whereas the DNA furnished D and trimming. Here the sample has 200,000 to 300,000 clones; about nine tenths occur a single time. More than 1.5% of the sample is held by the ten biggest clonotypes.

The sample is drawn from a study of blood T cell repertoires in COVID-19 (dated by TCRdb to 2020 to 2022). Concerning the study at large: Collaborator samples came from the United States, Italy and Spain and covered acute and convalescent phases of COVID-19. The prospective study material was composed of cDNA or gDNA derived from T cells, B-cell-depleted T cells, or PBMCs. Sample metadata almost always included a de-identified subject ID, COVID-19 status, age in years and sex. Where available, HLA class I and class II types were obtained from metadata supplied by the sample provider rather than from assay-based typing. The dataset comprised deeply sampled blood TCRbeta repertoires from subjects exposed to, actively infected with, or recovered from COVID-19. The repertoires were made available in a free public database intended to serve as a resource for research on the immune response to SARS-CoV-2. Samples were obtained from the ongoing ImmuneRACE study (first 160 participants) and from 1,200 or so subjects provided by 6 global collaborators.

In the prospective study, participants were about 18 to 95 years old, resided in approximately 25 geographic areas of the United States, and were enrolled through a virtual design. In the prospective study, participants were assigned to cohorts based on the clinical history participants reported in a screening survey and a study questionnaire. Recovered participants in ImmuneRACE Cohort 3 were defined as having two consecutive negative NP/OP PCR tests, clearance from a healthcare professional, or resolution of symptoms. In the prospective study, whole blood, serum and a nasopharyngeal or oropharyngeal swab were collected from each participant by mobile phlebotomists. Additional blood draws and questionnaires over a roughly two-month period could optionally be provided by prospective study participants. Prospective study blood samples were shipped either frozen or at room temperature before DNA extraction.

What the study reported, not specific to this receptor: The quantity of clinical and demographic metadata differed by source and by participant and was supplied without curation.

The chain employs TRBV28 and TRBJ2-3; a stretch of 10 junction bases matches TRBD2. This TCR came from a man in his forties who had recovered from COVID-19. Sequencing input: PBMCs or T cells enriched from blood (not recorded which). The CDR3 is CASSPSGGRDTQYF. The nucleotide sequence reads TGTGCCAGCAGTCCTAGCGGGGGAAGAGATACGCAGTATTTT.